This entry features one TCR beta chain sequence. Its antigen is as yet unknown. Enrolled patients, whose metastatic non-small-cell lung cancer was chemo-refractory, received focal radiation plus CTLA-4 blockade with ipilimumab. The assay was immunoSEQ multiplex PCR, and TCRdb's table has in-frame clones only and misses some. The table lists roughly 50,000 clones, roughly three quarters of them singletons. The data originate from a study of radiotherapy plus CTLA-4 blockade in lung cancer. At the level of the study: For around 18% of patients, objective responses occurred, and about 34% had disease control.

Study-wide results and caveats: An expansion of tumor-derived TCR clones occurred in blood after radiotherapy plus ipilimumab. Response was reportedly best predicted by early blood T cell clone dynamics, with interferon-beta.

This CDR3 is 14 amino acids long. Germline loops: CDR1 SGHDT, CDR2 YYEEEE. Trimming pared 0 bases from V and 5 bases from J, leaving 11 bases between. This TCR was sampled from a human donor with non-small cell lung cancer who had stable disease on radiotherapy plus ipilimumab. The V call is TRBV5-6, the J call TRBJ2-5, with no clear D. The input for sequencing was peripheral blood, taken from a patient treated with radiotherapy plus ipilimumab. The CDR3 sequence: CASSLVVRSETQYF. Written as DNA, the CDR3 is TGTGCCAGCAGCTTGGTGGTCCGATCGGAGACCCAGTACTTC. The whole variable domain, filled in from reference TRBV5-6 and TRBJ2-5, reads DAGVTQSPTHLIKTRGQQVTLRCSPKSGHDTVSWYQQALGQGPQFIFQYYEEEERQRGNFPDRFSGHQFPNYSSELNVNALLLGDSALYLCASSLVVRSETQYFGPGTRLLVL.